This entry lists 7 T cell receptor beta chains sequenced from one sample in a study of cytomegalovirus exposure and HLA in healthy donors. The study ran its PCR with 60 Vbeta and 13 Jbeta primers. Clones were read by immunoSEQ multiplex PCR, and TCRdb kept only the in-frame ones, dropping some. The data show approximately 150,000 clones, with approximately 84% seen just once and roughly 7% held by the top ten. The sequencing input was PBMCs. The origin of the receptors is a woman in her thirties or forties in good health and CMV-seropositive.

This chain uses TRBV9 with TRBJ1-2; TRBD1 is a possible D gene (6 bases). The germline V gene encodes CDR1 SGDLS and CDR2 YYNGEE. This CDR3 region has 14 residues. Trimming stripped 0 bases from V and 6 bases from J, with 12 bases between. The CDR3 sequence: CASSVAAQGNGYTF. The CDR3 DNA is TGTGCCAGCAGCGTAGCTGCTCAGGGGAATGGCTACACCTTC.

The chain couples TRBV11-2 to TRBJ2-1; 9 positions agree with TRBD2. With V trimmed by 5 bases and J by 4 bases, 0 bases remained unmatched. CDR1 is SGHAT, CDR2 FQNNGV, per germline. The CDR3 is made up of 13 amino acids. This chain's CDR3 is CASSLAGYNEQFF. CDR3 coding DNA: TGTGCCAGCAGCCTAGCGGGGTACAATGAGCAGTTCTTC.

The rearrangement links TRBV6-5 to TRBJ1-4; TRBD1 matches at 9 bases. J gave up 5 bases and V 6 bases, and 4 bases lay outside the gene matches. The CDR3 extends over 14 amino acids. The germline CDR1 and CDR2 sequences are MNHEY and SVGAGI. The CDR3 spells CASSPTGGNEKLFF. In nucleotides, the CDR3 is TGTGCCAGCAGCCCGACAGGGGGAAATGAAAAACTGTTTTTT.

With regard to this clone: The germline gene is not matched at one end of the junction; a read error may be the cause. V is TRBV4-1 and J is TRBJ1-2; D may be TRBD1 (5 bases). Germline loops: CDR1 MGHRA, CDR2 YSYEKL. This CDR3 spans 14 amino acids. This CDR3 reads CASRQVGGKGGYTF. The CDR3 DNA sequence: TGCGCCAGCAGGCAAGTCGGGGGGAAGGGTGGCTACACCTTC.

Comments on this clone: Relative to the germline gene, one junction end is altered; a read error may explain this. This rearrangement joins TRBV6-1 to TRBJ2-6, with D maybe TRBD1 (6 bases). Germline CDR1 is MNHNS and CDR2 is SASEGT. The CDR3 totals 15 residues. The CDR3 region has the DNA TGTGCCAGTGCGGACAGCGGCTCTGGGGCCAACGGCCTGACTTTC. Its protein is CASADSGSGANGLTF.

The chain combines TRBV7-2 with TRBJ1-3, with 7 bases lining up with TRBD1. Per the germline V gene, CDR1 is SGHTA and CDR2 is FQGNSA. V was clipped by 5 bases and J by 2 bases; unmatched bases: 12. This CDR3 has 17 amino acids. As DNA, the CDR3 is TGTGCCAGCAGCCCCTCATGGACAGGATTCGCTGGAAACACCATATATTTT. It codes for CASSPSWTGFAGNTIYF.

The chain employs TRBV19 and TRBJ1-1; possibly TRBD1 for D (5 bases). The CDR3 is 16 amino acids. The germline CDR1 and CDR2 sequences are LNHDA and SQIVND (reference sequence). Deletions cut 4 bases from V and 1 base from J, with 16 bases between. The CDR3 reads CASSSGTGVSNTEAFF. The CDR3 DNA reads TGTGCCAGTAGTAGCGGGACCGGGGTGTCGAACACTGAAGCTTTCTTT.